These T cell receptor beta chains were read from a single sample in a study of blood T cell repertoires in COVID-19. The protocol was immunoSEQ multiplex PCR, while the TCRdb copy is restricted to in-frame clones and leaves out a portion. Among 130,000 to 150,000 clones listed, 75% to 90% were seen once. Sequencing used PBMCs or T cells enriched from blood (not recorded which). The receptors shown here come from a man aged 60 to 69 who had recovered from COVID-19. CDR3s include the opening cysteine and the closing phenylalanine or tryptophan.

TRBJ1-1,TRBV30,CAWTIGNTEAFF
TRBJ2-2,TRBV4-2,CASSQPLGGGYRPGELFF
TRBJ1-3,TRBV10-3,CAISDLGQGVLAGNTIYF
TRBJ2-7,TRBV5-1,CASSRNRGTLDEQYF
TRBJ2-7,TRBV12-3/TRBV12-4,CASRPDRGSEQYF
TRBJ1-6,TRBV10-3,CAISDRGDNSPLHF
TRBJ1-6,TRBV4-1,CASSQDRYSPLHF
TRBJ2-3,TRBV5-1,CASRDQGAADTQYF
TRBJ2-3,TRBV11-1,CASSPGGLWADTQYF
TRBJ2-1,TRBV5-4,CASSLDGGSSYNEQFF
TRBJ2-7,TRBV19,CASSLRGINTYEQYF
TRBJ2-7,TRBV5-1,CASSSTGPYEQYF
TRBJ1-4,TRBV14,CASSLLLFF
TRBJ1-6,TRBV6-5,CASTLGQGGNSPLHF
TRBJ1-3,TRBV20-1,CSASIGGNTIYF
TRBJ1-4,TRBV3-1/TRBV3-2,CASSHSDTATNEKLFF
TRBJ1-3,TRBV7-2,CASSQGVGNTIYF
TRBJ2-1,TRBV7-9,CASSLDVRDKGEQFF
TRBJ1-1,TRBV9,CASSTGTANTEAFF
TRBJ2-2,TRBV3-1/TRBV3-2,CASSQDLKKNTGELFF
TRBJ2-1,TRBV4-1,CASSQDKRRQFF
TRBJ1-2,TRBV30,CAWTGDYGYTF
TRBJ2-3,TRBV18,CASSLSQTDTQYF
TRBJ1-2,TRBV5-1,CASSQTGDGYTF
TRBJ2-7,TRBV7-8,CASSSVAGGSYEQYF
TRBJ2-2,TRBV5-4,CASSFSRRATGELFF
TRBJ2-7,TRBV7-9,CASSSPGQTEQYF
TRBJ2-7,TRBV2,CASSPGGLAGQQYF
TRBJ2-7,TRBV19,CASSIASGKTYEQYF
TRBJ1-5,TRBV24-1,CATSPQGEGNQPQHF
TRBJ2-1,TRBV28,CATFWGGAGFNEQFF
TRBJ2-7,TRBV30,CAWSAFLSEQYF
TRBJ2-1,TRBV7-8,CASSKDRGYDEQFF
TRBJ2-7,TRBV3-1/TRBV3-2,CASSPPWAGRYEQYF
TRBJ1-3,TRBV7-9,CASSPGLVGDTIYF
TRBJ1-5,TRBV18,CASSLGQGNQPQHF